The rows below give T cell receptor beta chains drawn from one sample of a study of OX40 agonist ivuxolimab in advanced cancers. Clones were read by immunoSEQ multiplex PCR, and TCRdb kept only the in-frame ones, dropping some. The table records more than 65,000 clones, approximately 89% of them present only once. This specimen was CD4+ or CD8+ T cells sorted from blood, taken in a trial of the OX40 agonist ivuxolimab. These receptors were taken from an adult with an advanced solid tumor such as melanoma, head and neck, liver or kidney cancer. CDR3s include the opening cysteine and the closing phenylalanine or tryptophan. The D gene is left open where the match is weak. Only part of the rows carry a size: once, few, many, or a class if the clone is expanded.

d_call: NA
clone_size: once
v_call: TRBV6-6
j_call: TRBJ1-5
cdr3_aa: CASRSALGGQPQHF
cdr3_nt: TGTGCCAGCAGATCCGCTCTGGGGGGTCAGCCCCAGCATTTT

d_call: NA
clone_size: NA
v_call: TRBV6-6
j_call: TRBJ2-7
cdr3_aa: CASSYTGAWYF
cdr3_nt: TGTGCCAGCAGTTACACTGGGGCTTGGTACTTC

d_call: NA
clone_size: NA
v_call: TRBV15
j_call: TRBJ1-2
cdr3_aa: CATSGVYYGYTF
cdr3_nt: TGTGCCACCAGCGGGGTATACTATGGCTACACCTTC

d_call: NA
clone_size: NA
v_call: TRBV5-1
j_call: TRBJ2-3
cdr3_aa: CASSLEGTDTQYF
cdr3_nt: TGCGCCAGCAGCTTGGAGGGGACAGATACGCAGTATTTT

d_call: NA
clone_size: few
v_call: TRBV27
j_call: TRBJ1-6
cdr3_aa: CASSLGNHYVPLHF
cdr3_nt: TGTGCCAGCAGTTTAGGGAACCACTATGTCCCCCTCCACTTT

d_call: NA
clone_size: NA
v_call: TRBV7-9
j_call: TRBJ2-2
cdr3_aa: CASSLAGTTINTGELFF
cdr3_nt: TGTGCCAGCAGCTTAGCCGGGACAACAATCAACACCGGGGAGCTGTTTTTT

d_call: TRBD2
clone_size: NA
v_call: TRBV6-5
j_call: TRBJ2-3
cdr3_aa: CASKGLAVADTQYF
cdr3_nt: TGTGCCAGCAAAGGACTAGCGGTGGCAGATACGCAGTATTTT

d_call: NA
clone_size: NA
v_call: TRBV7-8
j_call: TRBJ2-1
cdr3_aa: CASSSQLVYNEQFF
cdr3_nt: TGTGCCAGCAGCTCACAGCTGGTTTACAATGAGCAGTTCTTC

d_call: TRBD2
clone_size: NA
v_call: TRBV29-1
j_call: TRBJ2-1
cdr3_aa: CSAAVASGGVGQFF
cdr3_nt: TGCAGCGCCGCCGTGGCGAGCGGGGGGGTTGGGCAGTTCTTC

d_call: TRBD2
clone_size: NA
v_call: TRBV5-1
j_call: TRBJ2-5
cdr3_aa: CASSSHRTSGGPVGVETQYF
cdr3_nt: TGCGCCAGCAGCTCCCACAGGACTAGCGGGGGCCCCGTGGGAGTTGAGACCCAGTACTTC

d_call: TRBD1
clone_size: once
v_call: TRBV11-1
j_call: TRBJ2-1
cdr3_aa: CASSSGNEGAHYNEQFF
cdr3_nt: TGTGCCAGCAGCTCCGGTAATGAGGGGGCCCACTACAATGAGCAGTTCTTC

d_call: NA
clone_size: NA
v_call: TRBV10-2
j_call: TRBJ2-4
cdr3_aa: CASSENRNIQYF
cdr3_nt: TGCGCCAGCAGTGAGAACAGAAACATTCAGTACTTC

d_call: NA
clone_size: NA
v_call: TRBV18
j_call: TRBJ1-1
cdr3_aa: CASSPNGVNTEAFF
cdr3_nt: TGTGCCAGCTCACCAAACGGGGTGAACACTGAAGCTTTCTTT

d_call: TRBD2
clone_size: NA
v_call: TRBV11-3
j_call: TRBJ2-5
cdr3_aa: CASSLGTSHQETQYF
cdr3_nt: TGTGCCAGCAGCTTGGGGACTAGTCATCAAGAGACCCAGTACTTC

d_call: TRBD1
clone_size: NA
v_call: TRBV19
j_call: TRBJ2-4
cdr3_aa: CASSIAQGASAKNIQYF
cdr3_nt: TGTGCCAGTAGTATAGCCCAGGGGGCTTCAGCCAAAAACATTCAGTACTTC

d_call: NA
clone_size: NA
v_call: TRBV5-1
j_call: TRBJ2-5
cdr3_aa: CASSYYWTQETQYF
cdr3_nt: TGCGCCAGCAGCTACTATTGGACTCAAGAGACCCAGTACTTC

d_call: NA
clone_size: NA
v_call: TRBV2
j_call: TRBJ2-1
cdr3_aa: CASSDVRPSYNEQFF
cdr3_nt: TGTGCCAGCAGTGACGTAAGGCCATCCTACAATGAGCAGTTCTTC

d_call: NA
clone_size: NA
v_call: TRBV5-1
j_call: TRBJ2-2
cdr3_aa: CASSPALDVGELFF
cdr3_nt: TGCGCCAGCAGCCCGGCGCTCGACGTCGGGGAGCTGTTTTTT

d_call: NA
clone_size: once
v_call: TRBV27
j_call: TRBJ2-1
cdr3_aa: CASSPTLLHEQFF
cdr3_nt: TGTGCCAGCAGCCCGACCCTTTTACATGAGCAGTTCTTC

d_call: NA
clone_size: NA
v_call: TRBV7-9
j_call: TRBJ1-6
cdr3_aa: CASSPTQYNSPLHF
cdr3_nt: TGTGCCAGCAGCCCCACTCAGTATAATTCACCCCTCCACTTT

d_call: TRBD1
clone_size: NA
v_call: TRBV29-1
j_call: TRBJ2-2
cdr3_aa: CSVPQGANTGELFF
cdr3_nt: TGCAGCGTTCCACAGGGGGCGAACACCGGGGAGCTGTTTTTT

d_call: TRBD2
clone_size: NA
v_call: TRBV5-1
j_call: TRBJ2-7
cdr3_aa: CASRAGTSGVSREQYF
cdr3_nt: TGCGCCAGCAGGGCCGGGACTAGCGGGGTTAGTCGCGAGCAGTACTTC

d_call: NA
clone_size: NA
v_call: TRBV10-3
j_call: TRBJ2-7
cdr3_aa: CAISEGVSYEQYF
cdr3_nt: TGTGCCATCAGTGAGGGGGTTTCCTACGAGCAGTACTTC

d_call: NA
clone_size: NA
v_call: TRBV6-1
j_call: TRBJ1-2
cdr3_aa: CASSEMGGSYYSYTF
cdr3_nt: TGTGCCAGCAGTGAAATGGGGGGCTCTTACTATAGCTACACCTTC

d_call: NA
clone_size: NA
v_call: TRBV1
j_call: TRBJ2-3
cdr3_aa: CTSSQDRDSSTDTQYF
cdr3_nt: TGCACCAGCAGCCAAGATCGGGACTCTTCCACAGATACGCAGTATTTT

d_call: TRBD2
clone_size: NA
v_call: TRBV7-2
j_call: TRBJ2-1
cdr3_aa: CASNRLAGGYEQFF
cdr3_nt: TGTGCCAGCAACCGACTAGCGGGGGGGTATGAGCAGTTCTTC

d_call: TRBD1
clone_size: NA
v_call: TRBV29-1
j_call: TRBJ2-7
cdr3_aa: CSVEDPWTGGSYEQYF
cdr3_nt: TGCAGCGTTGAAGATCCTTGGACAGGGGGCTCCTACGAGCAGTACTTC

d_call: NA
clone_size: NA
v_call: TRBV20-1
j_call: TRBJ2-5
cdr3_aa: CSARLPGTQYF
cdr3_nt: TGCAGTGCTAGGCTTCCGGGGACCCAGTACTTC

d_call: NA
clone_size: NA
v_call: TRBV5-1
j_call: TRBJ1-2
cdr3_aa: CASSLEVDRNYGYTF
cdr3_nt: TGCGCCAGCAGCTTGGAGGTCGACAGGAACTATGGCTACACCTTC

d_call: NA
clone_size: NA
v_call: TRBV6-1
j_call: TRBJ1-1
cdr3_aa: CASIPGKGVNTEAFF
cdr3_nt: TGTGCCAGCATCCCCGGGAAGGGAGTGAACACTGAAGCTTTCTTT

d_call: NA
clone_size: NA
v_call: TRBV18
j_call: TRBJ2-7
cdr3_aa: CASSPPATYEQYF
cdr3_nt: TGTGCCAGCTCACCACCGGCAACCTACGAGCAGTACTTC

d_call: NA
clone_size: once
v_call: TRBV4-1
j_call: TRBJ2-5
cdr3_aa: CASSHSFSEETQYF
cdr3_nt: TGCGCCAGCAGCCACAGCTTCTCTGAGGAGACCCAGTACTTC

d_call: NA
clone_size: NA
v_call: TRBV18
j_call: TRBJ1-1
cdr3_aa: CASSISSGVGVGLNTEAFF
cdr3_nt: TGTGCCAGCTCAATATCCTCCGGGGTAGGAGTGGGATTGAACACTGAAGCTTTCTTT

d_call: TRBD1
clone_size: NA
v_call: TRBV5-6
j_call: TRBJ2-7
cdr3_aa: CASSLVGTEGQYF
cdr3_nt: TGTGCCAGCAGTCTAGTCGGGACAGAAGGGCAGTACTTC

d_call: TRBD1
clone_size: once
v_call: TRBV5-4
j_call: TRBJ1-4
cdr3_aa: CASSGQGRNEKLFF
cdr3_nt: TGTGCCAGCTCGGGACAGGGCAGGAATGAAAAACTGTTTTTT

d_call: NA
clone_size: NA
v_call: TRBV6-1
j_call: TRBJ1-5
cdr3_aa: CASSVSVDQPQHF
cdr3_nt: TGTGCCAGCAGTGTATCCGTCGATCAGCCCCAGCATTTT

d_call: NA
clone_size: NA
v_call: TRBV20-1
j_call: TRBJ1-2
cdr3_aa: CSGDTRYGYTF
cdr3_nt: TGCAGTGGGGACACCCGCTATGGCTACACCTTC

d_call: NA
clone_size: NA
v_call: TRBV5-1
j_call: TRBJ1-2
cdr3_aa: CASSLVAPGQAYGYTF
cdr3_nt: TGCGCCAGCAGCTTGGTTGCCCCGGGACAAGCCTATGGCTACACCTTC

d_call: NA
clone_size: NA
v_call: TRBV29-1
j_call: TRBJ1-3
cdr3_aa: CSVEEQTLSGNTIYF
cdr3_nt: TGCAGCGTTGAAGAGCAGACACTCTCTGGAAACACCATATATTTT

d_call: TRBD2
clone_size: NA
v_call: TRBV6-4
j_call: TRBJ2-3
cdr3_aa: CAATGGARTDTQYF
cdr3_nt: TGTGCCGCCACCGGGGGGGCCCGCACAGATACGCAGTATTTT

d_call: TRBD1
clone_size: NA
v_call: TRBV15
j_call: TRBJ1-5
cdr3_aa: CATRPQGDIYSNQPQHF
cdr3_nt: TGTGCCACCAGACCCCAGGGGGACATTTATAGCAATCAGCCCCAGCATTTT

d_call: TRBD1
clone_size: NA
v_call: TRBV2
j_call: TRBJ2-1
cdr3_aa: CASSEMGQGNEQFF
cdr3_nt: TGTGCCAGCAGTGAAATGGGACAGGGCAATGAGCAGTTCTTC

d_call: TRBD2
clone_size: NA
v_call: TRBV19
j_call: TRBJ2-1
cdr3_aa: CASSIIAGEQFF
cdr3_nt: TGTGCCAGTAGTATTATAGCGGGTGAGCAGTTCTTC

d_call: NA
clone_size: NA
v_call: TRBV27
j_call: TRBJ2-1
cdr3_aa: CASSLLLGLEQFF
cdr3_nt: TGTGCCAGCAGTTTATTACTCGGATTAGAGCAGTTCTTC

d_call: NA
clone_size: NA
v_call: TRBV6-4
j_call: TRBJ1-2
cdr3_aa: CASSAGIGYTF
cdr3_nt: TGTGCCAGCAGTGCAGGGATTGGCTACACCTTC

d_call: NA
clone_size: NA
v_call: TRBV7-9
j_call: TRBJ1-1
cdr3_aa: CASSQTGRGSIIEAFF
cdr3_nt: TGTGCCAGCAGCCAAACAGGGAGAGGGTCTATTATTGAAGCTTTCTTT

d_call: NA
clone_size: NA
v_call: TRBV6-1
j_call: TRBJ1-3
cdr3_aa: CASETEPSGNTIYF
cdr3_nt: TGTGCCAGCGAGACAGAGCCCTCTGGAAACACCATATATTTT

d_call: NA
clone_size: NA
v_call: TRBV27
j_call: TRBJ2-7
cdr3_aa: CASSFWGREQYF
cdr3_nt: TGTGCCAGCAGTTTTTGGGGGCGGGAGCAGTACTTC

d_call: NA
clone_size: NA
v_call: TRBV10-1
j_call: TRBJ2-1
cdr3_aa: CASSESGSGSYNEQFF
cdr3_nt: TGCGCCAGCAGTGAGTCGGGTAGCGGCTCCTACAATGAGCAGTTCTTC

d_call: NA
clone_size: NA
v_call: TRBV9
j_call: TRBJ1-1
cdr3_aa: CASSLTGFTEAFF
cdr3_nt: TGTGCCAGCAGTCTTACAGGTTTCACTGAGGCTTTCTTT

d_call: TRBD1
clone_size: NA
v_call: TRBV27
j_call: TRBJ1-1
cdr3_aa: CASRPLGQGPEAFF
cdr3_nt: TGTGCCAGCAGACCCTTAGGACAGGGACCTGAAGCTTTCTTT

d_call: NA
clone_size: NA
v_call: TRBV5-1
j_call: TRBJ1-3
cdr3_aa: CASSLMGDSGNTIYF
cdr3_nt: TGCGCCAGCAGCTTGATGGGGGACTCTGGAAACACCATATATTTT

d_call: TRBD2
clone_size: NA
v_call: TRBV5-1
j_call: TRBJ2-3
cdr3_aa: CASSLSSSGGTDTQYF
cdr3_nt: TGCGCCAGCAGCCTAAGTTCTAGCGGGGGCACAGATACGCAGTATTTT

d_call: NA
clone_size: NA
v_call: TRBV19
j_call: TRBJ1-1
cdr3_aa: CATQARDNRNTEAFF
cdr3_nt: TGTGCCACCCAAGCGCGTGACAATCGGAACACTGAAGCTTTCTTT

d_call: TRBD2
clone_size: NA
v_call: TRBV2
j_call: TRBJ2-1
cdr3_aa: CASTGTSGGNSYNEQFF
cdr3_nt: TGTGCCAGCACCGGGACTAGCGGGGGAAACTCCTACAATGAGCAGTTCTTC

d_call: NA
clone_size: NA
v_call: TRBV5-1
j_call: TRBJ1-1
cdr3_aa: CASSLAGRNTEAFF
cdr3_nt: TGCGCCAGCAGCTTGGCAGGGCGGAACACTGAAGCTTTCTTT

d_call: TRBD1
clone_size: NA
v_call: TRBV10-3
j_call: TRBJ1-5
cdr3_aa: CAISPGQGLNQPQHF
cdr3_nt: TGTGCCATCAGCCCGGGACAGGGTCTCAATCAGCCCCAGCATTTT

d_call: NA
clone_size: NA
v_call: TRBV19
j_call: TRBJ2-7
cdr3_aa: CASSRQESSYEQYF
cdr3_nt: TGTGCCAGTAGTAGACAGGAGAGCTCCTACGAGCAGTACTTC

d_call: TRBD1
clone_size: NA
v_call: TRBV28
j_call: TRBJ1-5
cdr3_aa: CASSLGTGGGNQPQHF
cdr3_nt: TGTGCCAGCAGTTTAGGCACAGGGGGCGGCAATCAGCCCCAGCATTTT